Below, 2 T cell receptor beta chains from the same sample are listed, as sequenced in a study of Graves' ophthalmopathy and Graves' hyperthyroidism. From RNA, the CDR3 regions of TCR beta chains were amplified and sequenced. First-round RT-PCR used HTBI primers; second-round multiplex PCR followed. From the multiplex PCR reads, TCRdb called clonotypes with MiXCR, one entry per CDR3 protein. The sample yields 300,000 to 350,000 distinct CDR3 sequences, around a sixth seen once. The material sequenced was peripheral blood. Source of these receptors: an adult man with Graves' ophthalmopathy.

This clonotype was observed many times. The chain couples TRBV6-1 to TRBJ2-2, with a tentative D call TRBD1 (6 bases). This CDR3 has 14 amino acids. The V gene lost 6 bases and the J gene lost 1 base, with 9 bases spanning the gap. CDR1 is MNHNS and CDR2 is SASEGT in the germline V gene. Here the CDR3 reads CASRTTGNTGELFF. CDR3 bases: TGTGCCAGCAGAACGACAGGGAACACCGGGGAGCTGTTTTTT.

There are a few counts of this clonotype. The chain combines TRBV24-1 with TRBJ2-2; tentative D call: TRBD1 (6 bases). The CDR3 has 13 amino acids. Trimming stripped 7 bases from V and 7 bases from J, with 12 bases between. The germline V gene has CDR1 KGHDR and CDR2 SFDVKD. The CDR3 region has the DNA TGTGCCACCAGGGCAGGGGAGATCGGGGAGCTGTTTTTT. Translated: CATRAGEIGELFF.